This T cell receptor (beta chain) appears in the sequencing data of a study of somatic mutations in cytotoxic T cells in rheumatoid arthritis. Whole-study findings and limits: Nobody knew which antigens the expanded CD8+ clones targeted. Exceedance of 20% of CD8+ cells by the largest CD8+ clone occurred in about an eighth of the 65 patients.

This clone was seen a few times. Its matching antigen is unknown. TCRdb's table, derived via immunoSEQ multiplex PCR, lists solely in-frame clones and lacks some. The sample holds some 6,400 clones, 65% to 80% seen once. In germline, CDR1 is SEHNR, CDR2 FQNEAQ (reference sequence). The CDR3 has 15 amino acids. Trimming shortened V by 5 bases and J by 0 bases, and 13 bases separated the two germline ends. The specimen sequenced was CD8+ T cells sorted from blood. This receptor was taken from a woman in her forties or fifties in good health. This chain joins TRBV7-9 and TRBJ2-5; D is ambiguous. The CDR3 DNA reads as TGTGCCAGCAGCAACCTAGTGGTCAACCAAGAGACCCAGTACTTC. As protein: CASSNLVVNQETQYF.